The T cell receptor (beta chain) under discussion was sequenced for a study of blood T cell repertoires in COVID-19. The wider study: Sample material is recorded as cDNA or gDNA derived from T cells, B-cell-depleted T cells, or PBMCs.

Everyone who took part was roughly 18 to 89 years old, and they came from about two dozen US areas. Germline CDR1 MNHNY, CDR2 SVGAGI (reference sequence). The CDR3 is 16 residues long. After removal of 6 bases from V and 5 bases from J, the junction contained 13 bases not matched to a gene. Sequenced by immunoSEQ multiplex PCR; TCRdb stores in-frame clones only, minus some. The sample holds some 170,000 clones; 78% are singletons and the top ten take approximately 15%. The rearrangement links TRBV6-6 to TRBJ1-2; 9 bases are a match to TRBD1. The sequencing input was PBMCs or T cells enriched from blood (not recorded which). This clonotype was obtained from a woman in her forties or fifties who had recovered from COVID-19. The CDR3 nucleotides are TGTGCCAGCAGCGAACAGGGGGCGCGATCCGGGTATGGCTACACCTTC. Amino acid sequence: CASSEQGARSGYGYTF.